This T cell receptor (beta chain) emerged from a study of identical twins (dated by TCRdb to between 2015 and 2016). Concerning the study at large: TCR alpha and beta repertoires from monozygotic twins, unrelated adults of various ages and cord blood were deep-sequenced to test whether fetal clonotypes persist. Replicate twin experiments were performed at different times using different library preparation protocols to rule out contamination. General findings and caveats noted by the study authors: Abundant cord blood beta clonotypes had fewer insertions, young adult naive repertoires showed a similar but weaker trend, and memory repertoires showed no such trend. In beta out-of-frame sequences, excess twin sharing was weaker, because having fewer shared sequences lowered the signal-to-noise ratio. Because the same donors could not be followed over many years, conclusions were based on cross-sectional statistical analysis. In monozygotic twins, recombination models systematically underestimated out-of-frame TCR alpha sharing, but the models matched the sharing seen between unrelated individuals. Zero-insertion analyses could be partly confounded by invariant T cells such as MAIT and iNKT, although diverse VJ usage argued against such confounding for most clonotypes. Out-of-frame TCR alpha sequences shared between twins showed an excess of low generation-probability sequences compared with coincidental sharing between unrelated individuals.

Only healthy Caucasian donors were included. Three pairs of female monozygotic twins, all aged about 18 to 30 years, were included in the twin cohort. RNA for TCR libraries was isolated from peripheral blood mononuclear cells. This clonotype was recorded a few times. Its antigen is currently not known. Base-call qualities are not available, and no considerably larger clone is one nucleotide away. Libraries came from 5' RACE. The sequencer was an Illumina HiSeq 2000. Template switching introduced a universal primer binding site; the final cDNA contained a unique molecular identifier, enabling accurate counting of TCR cDNA molecules. Specific primers in the conserved constant-segment region were used to synthesize first-strand cDNA for TCR alpha and beta chains. To control for contamination, every cDNA library was double barcoded, receiving both a SMART-Mk sample barcode and Illumina barcodes. TruSeq adapter sequences along with Illumina sample barcodes were introduced in two successive PCR steps. Sequencing of the TCR alpha and beta cDNA libraries was done on the Illumina HiSeq platform using custom primers. Concerning the study's data processing: Raw reads were processed with MiGEC to extract unique molecular identifiers, and MiXCR was used to determine CDR3 positions. For each individual, recombination models were inferred using an EM algorithm with the repgenHMM and IGoR tools. The tcR package in R was used for shared clonotype analysis, with sharing normalized by the product of cloneset sizes. Out-of-frame nonproductive sequences were analyzed to study raw recombination free of thymic and clonal selection effects. The raw public data were reprocessed by TCRdb itself: fastp quality trimming at Q25, MiXCR clonotype calling, in-frame beta chains only. A single entry per CDR3 protein holds the most common genes and DNA from its merged rows. V and J calls and clone size were set by TCRdb, not the authors. The sample table shows roughly 700,000 distinct CDR3 sequences, and 8.5% to 9% are seen once. The ten largest clones capture approximately 0.96% of the sample.

Ends trimmed: V by 2 bases, J by 1 base; bases unmatched to a gene: 5. The germline V gene gives CDR1 as SGHTA and CDR2 as FQGNSA. Reading from cysteine to phenylalanine, the CDR3 counts 17 amino acids. Kept here is only the CDR3 DNA, which spans 51 bases and is read in frame from base 1. In addition, the sample was reused for a study of yellow fever vaccine responses in identical twins. Per that second paper: According to the authors, in identical twins the way T cells responded to vaccination appeared partly convergent and partly personalized. In identical twins, the study followed T cell clones that responded to the vaccine with precision.

Source material: PBMCs. The clonotype was recovered from a woman between 18 and 29 years old in good health. The chain is made from TRBV7-2 and TRBJ2-7, with 13 bases aligning to TRBD2. The nucleotide sequence reads as follows: TGTGCCAGCAGCTTAACGACTAGCGGGAGGTTTTCCTACGAGCAGTACTTC. It encodes CASSLTTSGRFSYEQYF.